A selection of T cell receptor beta chains follows, all from one sample in a study of shared clonotypes between healthy human individuals. Profiling relied on immunoSEQ multiplex PCR, and the TCRdb table lists in-frame clones only, not all of them. The sample includes roughly 510,000 clones, about 75% of them seen just once. Sequencing was done on a sample of PBMCs. The receptor set was obtained from a middle-aged woman in good health. Some clones in this sample may be carry-over from other donors' samples. Both conserved end residues are part of each CDR3. The D gene is left open where the match is weak. Size values are once, few and many counts, or a class for expanded clones, and some rows have none.

V gene: TRBV10-3; J gene: TRBJ2-5; D gene: TRBD2; clone size: .; CDR3 DNA: TGTGCCATCAGCCACCCAAAAGCGGGAGGCGGGGAGACCCAGTACTTC; CDR3 protein: CAISHPKAGGGETQYF
V gene: TRBV7-3; J gene: TRBJ2-1; D gene: TRBD2; clone size: .; CDR3 DNA: TGTGCCAGCAGCTTAAGGCGGGAGTCTATAAATGAGCAGTTCTTC; CDR3 protein: CASSLRRESINEQFF
V gene: TRBV14; J gene: TRBJ2-1; D gene: .; clone size: .; CDR3 DNA: TGTGCCAGCAGCCCCCGTAAAGATGAGCAGTTCTTC; CDR3 protein: CASSPRKDEQFF
V gene: TRBV11-2; J gene: TRBJ2-7; D gene: TRBD2; clone size: once; CDR3 DNA: TGTGCCAGCAGCTTCTCCCGGGAGGGCCCCTACGAGCAGTACTTC; CDR3 protein: CASSFSREGPYEQYF
V gene: TRBV6-5; J gene: TRBJ1-5; D gene: TRBD1; clone size: few; CDR3 DNA: TGTGCCAGCAGTAGGGACAGGGATCAGCCCCAGCATTTT; CDR3 protein: CASSRDRDQPQHF
V gene: TRBV27; J gene: TRBJ2-5; D gene: TRBD2; clone size: few; CDR3 DNA: TGTGCCAGCAGTTTCTCCCACCTAGCGGGAGGCGGGGAGACCCAGTACTTC; CDR3 protein: CASSFSHLAGGGETQYF
V gene: TRBV15; J gene: TRBJ2-2; D gene: TRBD2; clone size: .; CDR3 DNA: TGTGCCACCAGCAGAGATCGGCCTAGCGGGAGTTCCGGGGAGCTGTTTTTT; CDR3 protein: CATSRDRPSGSSGELFF
V gene: TRBV7-2; J gene: TRBJ2-7; D gene: TRBD1; clone size: .; CDR3 DNA: TGTGCCAGCAGCTTGGACAGGGGCTCCTACGAGCAGTACTTC; CDR3 protein: CASSLDRGSYEQYF
V gene: TRBV7-6; J gene: TRBJ2-2; D gene: .; clone size: once; CDR3 DNA: TGTGCCAGCAGCTTAGTGGCAAGGACCGGGGAGCTGTTTTTT; CDR3 protein: CASSLVARTGELFF
V gene: TRBV27; J gene: TRBJ1-1; D gene: .; clone size: once; CDR3 DNA: TGTGCCAGCAGTTTTAGTGAGGCCATCACTGAAGCTTTCTTT; CDR3 protein: CASSFSEAITEAFF
V gene: TRBV28; J gene: TRBJ1-4; D gene: TRBD1; clone size: .; CDR3 DNA: TGTGCCAGCAGTTTTACAGGGGGGACCAATGAAAAACTGTTTTTT; CDR3 protein: CASSFTGGTNEKLFF
V gene: TRBV28; J gene: TRBJ2-7; D gene: TRBD2; clone size: .; CDR3 DNA: TGTGCCAGCAGTCCCCAGGGACTAGCGGGAGAGATCGAGCAGTACTTC; CDR3 protein: CASSPQGLAGEIEQYF
V gene: TRBV7-9; J gene: TRBJ2-1; D gene: .; clone size: .; CDR3 DNA: TGTGCCAGCAGCCCCACCTACAATGAGCAGTTCTTC; CDR3 protein: CASSPTYNEQFF
V gene: TRBV7-9; J gene: TRBJ2-7; D gene: TRBD2; clone size: .; CDR3 DNA: TGTGCCAGCAGCGGATCGGGACTAGCGGGTCGTTACGAGCAGTACTTC; CDR3 protein: CASSGSGLAGRYEQYF
V gene: TRBV29-1; J gene: TRBJ1-3; D gene: TRBD1; clone size: .; CDR3 DNA: TGCAGCGCGGGACAGGGCTCTGGAAACACCATATATTTT; CDR3 protein: CSAGQGSGNTIYF